This entry lists 5 T cell receptor beta chains sequenced from one sample in a study of blood T cell repertoires in COVID-19. The protocol was immunoSEQ multiplex PCR, while the TCRdb copy is restricted to in-frame clones and leaves out a portion. The table includes around 140,000 clones, 75% to 90% detected once. Sequencing input: peripheral blood. Receptors were obtained from a man aged 18 to 30 with COVID-19, enrolled during active disease.

The chain recombines TRBV3-1 (or the pseudogene TRBV3-2) with TRBJ2-7, with D unresolved. CDR3 length: 14 amino acids. The V end lost 0 bases, the J end lost 4 bases, and 10 bases lay between the germline ends. Germline V gene lookup returns CDR1 LGHDT and CDR2 YNNKEL (reference sequence). The CDR3 sequence is CASSQDLGRYEQYF. CDR3 coding DNA: TGTGCCAGCAGCCAAGATTTGGGCCGGTACGAGCAGTACTTC.

In its sample, this clone was seen once. It may be a read error: a sequence one base away is much more abundant. The rearrangement links TRBV28 to TRBJ2-7; D ambiguous. This CDR3 region has 13 residues. The germline V gene has CDR1 MDHEN and CDR2 SYDVKM. V lost 0 bases, J lost 2 bases, and 5 bases lay in between. Here the CDR3 reads CASSLWSAYEQYF. CDR3 nucleotides: TGTGCCAGCAGTTTATGGTCCGCCTACGAGCAGTACTTC.

V gene TRBV4-3 combines with J gene TRBJ2-7; D may be TRBD1 (6 bases). Per the germline V gene, CDR1 is LGHNA and CDR2 is YSLEER. V dropped 0 bases and J dropped 6 bases, with 21 bases sitting between them. The CDR3 spans 17 residues. The CDR3 sequence: CASSQDSSGTRPPEQYF. The CDR3 DNA is TGCGCCAGCAGCCAAGACAGCTCCGGGACAAGGCCTCCCGAGCAGTACTTC.

The chain links TRBV5-6 to TRBJ2-2, with D perhaps TRBD1 (6 bases). CDR3 length equals 17 residues. Trimming removed 4 bases from V and 1 base from J, with 17 bases in between. Germline assignment: CDR1 SGHDT and CDR2 YYEEEE. The DNA for the CDR3 is TGTGCCAGCAGCGATGAGTTTGTACAGGGGAACACCGGGGAGCTGTTTTTT. Translating it yields CASSDEFVQGNTGELFF.

This clone was picked up a small number of times. The chain carries TRBV6-6 and TRBJ1-2, with TRBD1 matching over 10 bases. The germline CDR1 and CDR2 sequences are MNHNY and SVGAGI (reference sequence). V trimming: 2 bases; J trimming: 5 bases; junction bases outside the gene matches: 5. This CDR3 spans 15 amino acids. CDR3 amino acids: CASSYAGQGIYGYTF. CDR3 in DNA: TGTGCCAGCAGTTACGCGGGACAGGGGATATATGGCTACACCTTC.